This record covers a single T cell receptor beta chain. The length of the CDR3 is 15 residues. V lost 3 bases and J lost 0, with 9 bases in between. CDR1 and CDR2 (germline): LNHDA, SQIVND (reference sequence). The source of the sample is a study of blood T cell repertoires in COVID-19. Some clones are missing from TCRdb's copy, which holds only in-frame ones; the method was immunoSEQ multiplex PCR. The data show hundreds of thousands of clones, approximately 88% seen once. This TCR was sampled from a man between 60 and 75 years old who had recovered from COVID-19. The chain carries TRBV19 and TRBJ1-3; no reliable D call. The sample taken for sequencing was PBMCs or T cells enriched from blood (not recorded which). CDR3: CASSITPFSGNTIYF. The DNA for the CDR3 is TGTGCCAGTAGTATTACTCCATTCTCTGGAAACACCATATATTTT.